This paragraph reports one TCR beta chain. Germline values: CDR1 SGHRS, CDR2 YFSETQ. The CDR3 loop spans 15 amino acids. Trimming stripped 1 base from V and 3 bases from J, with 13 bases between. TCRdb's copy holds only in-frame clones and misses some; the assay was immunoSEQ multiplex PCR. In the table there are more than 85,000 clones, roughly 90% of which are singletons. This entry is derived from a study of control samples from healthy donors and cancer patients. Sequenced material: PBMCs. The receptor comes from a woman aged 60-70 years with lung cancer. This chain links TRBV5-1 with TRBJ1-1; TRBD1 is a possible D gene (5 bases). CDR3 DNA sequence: TGCGCCAGCAGCTTGATTCAGGGATCGGACACTGAAGCTTTCTTT. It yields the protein CASSLIQGSDTEAFF.